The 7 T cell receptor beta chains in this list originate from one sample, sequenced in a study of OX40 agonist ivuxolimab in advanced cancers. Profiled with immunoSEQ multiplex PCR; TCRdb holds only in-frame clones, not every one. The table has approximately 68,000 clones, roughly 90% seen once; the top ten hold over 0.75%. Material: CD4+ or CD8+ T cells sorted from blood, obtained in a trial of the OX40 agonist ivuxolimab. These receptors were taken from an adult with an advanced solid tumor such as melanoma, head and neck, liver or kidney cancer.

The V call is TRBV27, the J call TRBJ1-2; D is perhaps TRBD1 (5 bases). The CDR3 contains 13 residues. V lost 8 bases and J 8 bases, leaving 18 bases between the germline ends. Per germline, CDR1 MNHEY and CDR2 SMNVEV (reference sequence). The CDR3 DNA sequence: TGTGCCAGCCGCGGGGCCGGCCTGAGAGGCTACACCTTC. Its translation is CASRGAGLRGYTF.

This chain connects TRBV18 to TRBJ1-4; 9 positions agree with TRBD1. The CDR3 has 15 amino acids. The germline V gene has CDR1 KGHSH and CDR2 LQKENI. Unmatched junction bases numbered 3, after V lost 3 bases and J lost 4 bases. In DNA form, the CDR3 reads TGTGCCAGCTCACCTAACAGGGGGCTTAATGAAAAACTGTTTTTT. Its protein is CASSPNRGLNEKLFF. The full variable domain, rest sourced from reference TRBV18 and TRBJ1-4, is NAGVMQNPRHLVRRRGQEARLRCSPMKGHSHVYWYRQLPEEGLKFMVYLQKENIIDESGMPKERFSAEFPKEGPSILRIQQVVRGDSAAYFCASSPNRGLNEKLFFGSGTQLSVL.

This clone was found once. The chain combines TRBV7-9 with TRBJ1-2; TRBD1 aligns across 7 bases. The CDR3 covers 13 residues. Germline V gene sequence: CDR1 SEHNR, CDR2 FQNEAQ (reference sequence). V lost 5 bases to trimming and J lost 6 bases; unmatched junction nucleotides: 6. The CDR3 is CASSRTGADGYTF. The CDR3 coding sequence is TGTGCCAGCAGCCGTACAGGGGCAGATGGCTACACCTTC.

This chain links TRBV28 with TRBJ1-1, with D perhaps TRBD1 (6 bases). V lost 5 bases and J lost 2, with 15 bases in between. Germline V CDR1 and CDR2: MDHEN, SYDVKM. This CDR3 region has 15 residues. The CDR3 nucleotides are TGTGCCAGCAGTCTAACAGGGTCGATAAACACTGAAGCTTTCTTT. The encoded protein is CASSLTGSINTEAFF.

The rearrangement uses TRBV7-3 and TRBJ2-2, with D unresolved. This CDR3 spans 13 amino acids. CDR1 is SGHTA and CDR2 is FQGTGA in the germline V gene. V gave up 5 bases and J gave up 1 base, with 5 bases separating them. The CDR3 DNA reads TGTGCCAGCAGCACGGGGAACACCGGGGAGCTGTTTTTT. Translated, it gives CASSTGNTGELFF.

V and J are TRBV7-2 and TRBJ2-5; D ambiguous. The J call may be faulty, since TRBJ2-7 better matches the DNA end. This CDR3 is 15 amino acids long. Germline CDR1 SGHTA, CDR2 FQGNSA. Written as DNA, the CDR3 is TGTGCCAGCAGCTTAAGTGGCATAAGCTCCTACGAGCAGTACTTC. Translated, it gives CASSLSGISSYEQYF.

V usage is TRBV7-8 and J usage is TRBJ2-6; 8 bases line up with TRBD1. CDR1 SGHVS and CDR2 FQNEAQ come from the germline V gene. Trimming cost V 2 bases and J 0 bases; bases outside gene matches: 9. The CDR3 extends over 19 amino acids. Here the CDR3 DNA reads TGTGCCAGCAGCTTATGGGGGACAGGTCCAACCTCTGGGGCCAACGTCCTGACTTTC. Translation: CASSLWGTGPTSGANVLTF. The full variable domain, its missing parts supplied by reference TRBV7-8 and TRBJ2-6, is GAGVSQSPRYKVAKRGQDVALRCDPISGHVSLFWYQQALGQGPEFLTYFQNEAQLDKSGLPSDRFFAERPEGSVSTLKIQRTQQEDSAVYLCASSLWGTGPTSGANVLTFGAGSRLTVL.